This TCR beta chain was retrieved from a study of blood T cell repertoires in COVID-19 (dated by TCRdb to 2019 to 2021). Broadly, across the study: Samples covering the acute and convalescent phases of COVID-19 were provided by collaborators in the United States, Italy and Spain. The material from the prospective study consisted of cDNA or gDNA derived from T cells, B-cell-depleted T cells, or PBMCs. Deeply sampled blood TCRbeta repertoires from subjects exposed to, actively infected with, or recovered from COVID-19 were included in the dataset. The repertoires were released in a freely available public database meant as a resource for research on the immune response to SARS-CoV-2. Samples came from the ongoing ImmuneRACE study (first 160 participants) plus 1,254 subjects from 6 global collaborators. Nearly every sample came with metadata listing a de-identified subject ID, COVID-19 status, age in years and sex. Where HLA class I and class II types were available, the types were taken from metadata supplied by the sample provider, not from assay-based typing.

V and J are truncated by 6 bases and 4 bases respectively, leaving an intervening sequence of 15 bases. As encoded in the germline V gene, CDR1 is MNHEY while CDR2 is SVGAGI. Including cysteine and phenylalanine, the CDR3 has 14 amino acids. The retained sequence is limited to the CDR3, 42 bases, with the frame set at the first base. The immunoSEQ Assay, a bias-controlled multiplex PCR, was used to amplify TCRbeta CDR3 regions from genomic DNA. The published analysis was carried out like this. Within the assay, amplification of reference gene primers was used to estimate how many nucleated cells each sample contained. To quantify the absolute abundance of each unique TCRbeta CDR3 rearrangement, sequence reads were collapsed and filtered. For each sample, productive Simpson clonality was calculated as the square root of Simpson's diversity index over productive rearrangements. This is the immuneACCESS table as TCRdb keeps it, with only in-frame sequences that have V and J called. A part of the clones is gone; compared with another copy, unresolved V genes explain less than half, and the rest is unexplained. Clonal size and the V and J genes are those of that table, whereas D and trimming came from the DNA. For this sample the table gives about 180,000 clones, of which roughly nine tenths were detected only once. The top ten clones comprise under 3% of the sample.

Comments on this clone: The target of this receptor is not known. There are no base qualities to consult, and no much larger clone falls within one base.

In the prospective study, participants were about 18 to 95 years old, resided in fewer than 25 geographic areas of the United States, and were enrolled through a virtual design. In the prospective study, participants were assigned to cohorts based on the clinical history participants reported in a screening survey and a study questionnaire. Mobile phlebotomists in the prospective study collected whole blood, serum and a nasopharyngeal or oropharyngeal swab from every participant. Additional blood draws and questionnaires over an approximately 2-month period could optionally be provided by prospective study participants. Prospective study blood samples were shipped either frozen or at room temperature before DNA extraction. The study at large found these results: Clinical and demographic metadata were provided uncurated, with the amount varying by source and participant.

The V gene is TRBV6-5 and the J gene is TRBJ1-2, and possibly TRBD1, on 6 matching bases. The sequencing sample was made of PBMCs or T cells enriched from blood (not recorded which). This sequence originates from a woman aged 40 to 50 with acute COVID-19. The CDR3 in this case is CASRMGAGTYGYTF. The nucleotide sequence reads TGTGCCAGCAGGATGGGGGCAGGGACCTATGGCTACACCTTC.